The clone carrying this T cell receptor beta chain was detected only a few times. Its antigen remains unidentified. TCRdb analysed the 5' RACE reads with MiXCR anew, one entry per CDR3 protein. The sample lists over 250,000 distinct CDR3 sequences, over 4% occurring once. The data are from a study of T cells after yellow fever vaccination. On the study more broadly: Preparation used SMART-Seq v4 Ultra Low Input for the low-cell-number fractions. Findings and limits, study-wide: Although the secondary response was weaker, it peaked faster, at day 5 versus 15. Relatively few clonotypes were ones that appeared in both CD4 and CD8 compartments. Reappearance after the booster was observed for most primary-vaccination clones (more than 95% CD4, less than 90% CD8).

The specimen was PBMCs, collected 5 days after the yellow fever booster vaccination. This TCR came from a man aged 18 to 30 who received the YFV17D yellow fever vaccine.

The CDR3 loop is CASNPRRGGLARGTQYF. The CDR3 nucleotides read TGTGCCAGCAATCCCCGCCGTGGGGGCTTGGCCAGGGGTACGCAGTATTTT. The chain combines TRBV28 with TRBJ2-3, with D possibly TRBD1 on 6 matching bases. This CDR3 is 17 amino acids long. Per the germline V gene, CDR1 is MDHEN and CDR2 is SYDVKM. The germline V and J ends were trimmed by 7 bases and 8 bases, with 28 bases remaining between them.